The clone carrying this TCR beta chain was recorded once. The antigen is unknown. The CDR3 is made up of 19 amino acids. Trimming took 4 bases from V and 2 from J; bases not matched to a gene: 19. The germline V gene has CDR1 SGHRS and CDR2 YFSETQ. This specimen comes from a study of blood T cells in healthy people across ages. Study outcomes and limitations: Calculation of diversity from one million T cells yielded estimates considered to be underestimates.

Together with a sample-barcoded 5' primer, a J-beta primer mix was included in a second PCR lasting roughly 6 to 12 cycles. CDR3-containing paired-end reads numbering at least 3 million came from each sample. MiXCR, applied by TCRdb to the 5' RACE reads, yields one record per CDR3 protein. Found here are fewer than 2,000,000 distinct CDR3 sequences, about two fifths of them singletons; the top ten hold 23%. The TCR originated in a human donor in good health. The material sequenced was blood. This sequence joins TRBV5-1 and TRBJ2-3, with 7 positions matching TRBD2. The CDR3 is CASSPLPSARGISTDTQYF. CDR3 DNA sequence: TGCGCCAGCAGCCCATTACCCAGTGCGCGGGGGATATCCACAGATACGCAGTATTTT.